This TCR beta chain was captured by sequencing in a study of OX40 agonist ivuxolimab in advanced cancers. Only in-frame clones appear in the TCRdb table, and some are missing; sequencing was by immunoSEQ multiplex PCR. The table lists approximately 15,000 clones, 65% to 80% of them singletons, with 35% to 45% in the top ten. The V gene end was trimmed by 4 bases and the J gene end by 7 bases; junction bases not matched to a gene: 16. Germline V CDR1 and CDR2: SGDLS, YYNGEE. The CDR3 contains 16 residues. This sequence joins TRBV9 and TRBJ1-2; 7 bases map to TRBD1. Sequenced material: CD4+ or CD8+ T cells sorted from blood, taken in a trial of the OX40 agonist ivuxolimab. The clonotype originates from an adult with an advanced solid tumor such as melanoma, head and neck, liver or kidney cancer. The CDR3 DNA reads TGTGCCAGCAGCCCCAATACCCTGACAGGGCGCCTTGGCTACACCTTC. It translates to CASSPNTLTGRLGYTF.